This TCR beta chain was found in a study of regulatory T cells in long-lasting Graves disease. The study's findings and limits: The work looked only at peripheral blood and did not look at thyroid tissue.

This clonotype was seen at least ten times. The antigen is unknown. Time point indicated: persistent/refractory GD, antithyroid drugs over 5 years with positive TRAb. Isolated PBMC RNA provided the starting material for the TCR library. Per American Thyroid Association guidelines, Graves' disease was diagnosed. Germline assignment: CDR1 MNHGY and CDR2 SVAAGI. V trimming: 3 bases; J trimming: 7 bases; junction bases outside the gene matches: 4. The CDR3 is made up of 15 amino acids. HTBI primers from iRepertoire and Arm-PCR of CDR3 regions yielded the TCR beta libraries. TCRdb redid the calling of the multiplex PCR reads with MiXCR, one entry per CDR3 protein. The repertoire holds some 440,000 distinct CDR3 sequences, less than 25% seen once, with about 8.3% in the top ten.

The origin of this receptor is a female donor with Graves disease. The material was peripheral blood mononuclear cells (PBMCs), obtained when the disease was refractory, from a patient treated with antithyroid drugs. The chain recombines TRBV6-9 with TRBJ1-4; the match to TRBD1 covers 11 bases. This chain's CDR3 is CASSYWGQGGEKLFF. The CDR3 bases are TGTGCCAGCAGTTACTGGGGACAGGGGGGTGAAAAACTGTTTTTT.